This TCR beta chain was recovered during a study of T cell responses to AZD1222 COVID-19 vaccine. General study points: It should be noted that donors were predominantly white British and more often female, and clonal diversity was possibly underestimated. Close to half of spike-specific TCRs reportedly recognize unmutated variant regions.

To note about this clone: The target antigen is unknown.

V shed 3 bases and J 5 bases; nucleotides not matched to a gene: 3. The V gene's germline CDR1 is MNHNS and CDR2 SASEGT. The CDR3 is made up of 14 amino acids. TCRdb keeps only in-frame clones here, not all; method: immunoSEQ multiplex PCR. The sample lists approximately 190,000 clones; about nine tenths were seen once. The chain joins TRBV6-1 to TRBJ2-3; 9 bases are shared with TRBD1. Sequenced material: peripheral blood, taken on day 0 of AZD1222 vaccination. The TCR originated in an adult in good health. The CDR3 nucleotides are TGTGCCAGCAGTGAGCGACAGGGGGTAGATACGCAGTATTTT. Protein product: CASSERQGVDTQYF.